These 22 T cell receptor beta chains originate from one sample sequenced in a study of OX40 agonist ivuxolimab in advanced cancers. Only in-frame clones appear in the TCRdb table, and some are missing; sequencing was by immunoSEQ multiplex PCR. Of approximately 28,000 clones listed, around nine tenths are singletons. The starting material was CD4+ or CD8+ T cells sorted from blood, obtained in a trial of the OX40 agonist ivuxolimab. The receptors were gathered from an adult with an advanced solid tumor such as melanoma, head and neck, liver or kidney cancer.

The chain links TRBV30 to TRBJ1-6, with D possibly TRBD1 on 6 matching bases. The CDR3 spans 12 residues. Between the trimmed V and J ends, which lost 3 bases and 9 bases, there was a span of 9 bases. Germline V CDR1 and CDR2: GTSNPN, SVGIG (reference sequence). For the CDR3, the DNA is TGTGCCTGGAGCCAAGGGGGTTCACCCCTCCACTTT. This gives the protein CAWSQGGSPLHF.

The rearrangement uses TRBV9 and TRBJ2-3; D is possibly TRBD1 (5 bases). The CDR3 runs 15 residues. Germline values: CDR1 SGDLS, CDR2 YYNGEE. With 3 bases removed from V and 2 bases from J, the gap between germline ends came to 13 bases. In DNA form, the CDR3 reads TGTGCCAGCAGCGCAGGGAATCCAGCCACAGATACGCAGTATTTT. Translation: CASSAGNPATDTQYF. The full variable domain, completed using reference TRBV9 and TRBJ2-3, is DSGVTQTPKHLITATGQRVTLRCSPRSGDLSVYWYQQSLDQGLQFLIQYYNGEERAKGNILERFSAQQFPDLHSELNLSSLELGDSALYFCASSAGNPATDTQYFGPGTRLTVL.

The chain links TRBV5-6 to TRBJ2-7; perhaps TRBD1 as D (6 bases). Trimming stripped 1 base from V and 7 bases from J, with 9 bases between. The length of the CDR3 is 12 residues. CDR1 and CDR2 (germline): SGHDT, YYEEEE. The CDR3 region has the DNA TGTGCCAGCAGCTTGACAGGGCTTGAGCAGTACTTC. It yields the protein CASSLTGLEQYF.

This chain links TRBV19 with TRBJ1-5, with TRBD1 identical over 7 bases. CDR1 and CDR2 (germline): LNHDA, SQIVND (reference sequence). This CDR3 region has 13 residues. Germline trimming cut 9 bases from V and 3 bases from J; bases unmatched to any gene: 5. The CDR3 protein is CASMGTDNQPQHF. The CDR3 DNA sequence: TGTGCCAGCATGGGGACAGACAATCAGCCCCAGCATTTT.

This chain uses TRBV5-6 with TRBJ2-5; D may correspond to TRBD1 or TRBD2 (5 bases each). Germline V lookup: CDR1 SGHDT, CDR2 YYEEEE. The CDR3 spans 16 residues. V gave up 3 bases and J gave up 5 bases, with 20 bases separating them. Here the CDR3 DNA reads TGTGCCAGCAGCTATCAACCCGGGGCCTCCCTGGAGACCCAGTACTTC. The encoded protein is CASSYQPGASLETQYF.

The chain uses TRBV11-2 and TRBJ2-2; 9 nucleotides agree with TRBD1. The CDR3 totals 17 residues. J gave up 6 bases and V 5 bases, and 13 bases lay outside the gene matches. Germline lookup yields CDR1 SGHAT and CDR2 FQNNGV. Here the CDR3 reads CASSEDRGGLSAGELFF. CDR3 sequence (DNA): TGTGCCAGCAGCGAGGACAGGGGTGGTCTGAGCGCCGGGGAGCTGTTTTTT.

V and J are TRBV7-3 and TRBJ1-3; D not resolved. CDR3 length: 16 residues. V was cut by 7 bases and J by 0 bases, with 16 bases left in between. CDR1 and CDR2 from the germline V gene are SGHTA and FQGTGA. The CDR3 spells CASTAPPSLSGNTIYF. In DNA, the CDR3 is TGTGCCAGCACCGCCCCCCCTTCACTCTCTGGAAACACCATATATTTT.

This clone was seen a single time. The chain carries TRBV7-9 and TRBJ1-3; perhaps TRBD1 as D (6 bases). The CDR3 spans 16 residues. Germline V gives CDR1 SEHNR, CDR2 FQNEAQ (reference sequence). Trimming cost V 6 bases and J 4 bases, with 19 bases left between them. CDR3 bases: TGTGCCAGCAGACCCGACAGGTTGGCGTCCGGAAACACCATATATTTT. It codes for CASRPDRLASGNTIYF.

The chain uses TRBV29-1 and TRBJ1-1; no definite D call. This CDR3 contains 11 residues. Germline V gives CDR1 SQVTM, CDR2 ANQGSEA. The V end was cut by 7 bases, the J end by 6 bases, with 12 bases between. CDR3 nucleotides: TGCAGCGGCTGGACCGGGGCTGAAGCTTTCTTT. It translates to CSGWTGAEAFF.

This sequence joins TRBV7-3 and TRBJ2-1; 15 bases match TRBD2. This CDR3 comprises 18 residues. Germline loops: CDR1 SGHTA, CDR2 FQGTGA. The V segment lost 5 bases and the J segment 3 bases; nucleotides outside the gene matches: 8. CDR3 region: CASSPGLAGGVGYNEQFF. The CDR3 DNA reads as TGTGCCAGCAGCCCCGGACTAGCGGGAGGGGTGGGCTACAATGAGCAGTTCTTC.

The chain joins TRBV4-2 to TRBJ2-1; D tentatively reads TRBD1 or TRBD2 (5 bases each). V lost 0 bases to trimming and J lost 3 bases, with 9 bases between them. This CDR3 comprises 15 residues. CDR1 is LGHNA and CDR2 is YNFKEQ in the germline V gene. The CDR3 coding sequence is TGTGCCAGCAGCCAAGATTTGGGGGACTACAATGAGCAGTTCTTC. Translated, it gives CASSQDLGDYNEQFF.

The DNA for the CDR3 is TGTGCCAGCAGCCAAGGGGCCCATGACAGGGTCTACGAGCAGTACTTC. Translation: CASSQGAHDRVYEQYF. The gene calls are TRBV4-2 and TRBJ2-7; TRBD1 matches at 7 bases. V lost 1 base and J lost 3; bases outside the gene matches: 9. CDR1 LGHNA and CDR2 YNFKEQ come from the germline V gene. The CDR3 length is 16 residues.

This chain joins TRBV28 and TRBJ2-1; D is unclear. This CDR3 region has 15 residues. In germline, CDR1 is MDHEN, CDR2 SYDVKM. The ends were cut back, 1 base at V and 3 bases at J, with 10 bases in the middle. The CDR3: CASSLSPVGYNEQFF. CDR3 coding DNA: TGTGCCAGCAGTTTATCACCGGTGGGCTACAATGAGCAGTTCTTC.

The rearrangement joins TRBV19 to TRBJ1-5, with a weak D call TRBD1 (5 bases). The CDR3 length is 15 residues. V was trimmed by 8 bases and J by 0 bases, leaving 14 bases between them. Per germline, CDR1 LNHDA and CDR2 SQIVND (reference sequence). This chain's CDR3 is CASEGAGYSNQPQHF. The CDR3 DNA sequence: TGTGCCAGTGAAGGGGCCGGGTATAGCAATCAGCCCCAGCATTTT.

This sequence joins TRBV6-5 and TRBJ1-4, with 7 bases lining up with TRBD1. V was pared by 5 bases and J by 8 bases, with 8 bases of the junction left unmatched. The germline CDR1 and CDR2 sequences are MNHEY and SVGAGI. The CDR3 has 14 residues. CDR3 amino acids: CASSNLGGREKLFF. The CDR3 DNA reads TGTGCCAGCAGTAACCTAGGGGGCAGGGAAAAACTGTTTTTT.

The V call is TRBV28, the J call TRBJ1-5; 8 bases are shared with TRBD1. The CDR3 loop spans 15 amino acids. Germline assignment: CDR1 MDHEN and CDR2 SYDVKM. Losses at the gene ends were 6 bases for V and 4 bases for J; bases not matched to a gene: 8. The CDR3 coding sequence is TGTGCCAGCAGCCATAGAACAGGGGGAAATCAGCCCCAGCATTTT. The encoded protein is CASSHRTGGNQPQHF.

This clone has more than one count but fewer than ten. The rearrangement uses TRBV27 and TRBJ1-1; perhaps TRBD1 as D (5 bases). Germline V gene data show CDR1 as MNHEY and CDR2 as SMNVEV (reference sequence). The V and J ends lost 6 bases and 7 bases respectively, with 15 bases between them. CDR3 size: 13 residues. The CDR3 DNA is TGTGCCAGCAGACGACTCCGGGGGAATGAAGCTTTCTTT. Translated, it gives CASRRLRGNEAFF.

This chain joins TRBV7-9 and TRBJ2-1, with a possible D match to TRBD1 (5 bases). In germline, CDR1 is SEHNR, CDR2 FQNEAQ (reference sequence). V shed 6 bases and J shed 5 bases, with 11 bases lying between them. The CDR3 is 13 amino acids. CDR3 sequence reads: CASRGQYHNEQFF. CDR3 DNA: TGTGCCAGCAGGGGGCAGTATCACAATGAGCAGTTCTTC.

This clone is categorized as medium-sized. The same CDR3 also results from other DNA sequences found in this sample. The rearrangement joins TRBV27 to TRBJ2-7; D call uncertain. V was shortened by 5 bases and J by 2 bases, with 10 bases between the two germline ends. Germline V CDR1 and CDR2: MNHEY, SMNVEV (reference sequence). The CDR3 is 13 residues long. The CDR3 DNA reads TGTGCCAGCAGTCCCCGCGGACCCTACGAGCAGTACTTC. Its protein product is CASSPRGPYEQYF.

This chain uses TRBV16 with TRBJ1-1, with TRBD1 matching over 11 bases. The CDR3 spans 16 residues. Germline V gene data show CDR1 as KGHSY and CDR2 as FQNENV. Trimming at V came to 2 bases and at J to 3 bases, leaving 5 bases not matched to a gene. In DNA, the CDR3 is TGTGCCAGCAGCCAAGGGGACAGGGGGAGGGACACTGAAGCTTTCTTT. It yields the protein CASSQGDRGRDTEAFF. Complete variable domain (other parts from reference TRBV16 and TRBJ1-1): GEEVAQTPKHLVRGEGQKAKLYCAPIKGHSYVFWYQQVLKNEFKFLISFQNENVFDETGMPKERFSAKCLPNSPCSLEIQATKLEDSAVYFCASSQGDRGRDTEAFFGQGTRLTVV.

The V gene is TRBV19, the J gene TRBJ2-1; D remains unclear. From germline, CDR1 is LNHDA and CDR2 SQIVND (reference sequence). The CDR3 runs 16 residues. Deletions cut 6 bases from V and 0 bases from J, with 15 bases between. The CDR3 DNA follows: TGTGCCAGTAGCCTCGATTCTAGTAGCTCCTACAATGAGCAGTTCTTC. This sequence encodes CASSLDSSSSYNEQFF.

V gene TRBV4-2 combines with J gene TRBJ2-3, with a tentative D call TRBD2 (6 bases). Trimming took off 0 bases at V and 5 bases at J, with 9 bases between the two ends. The CDR3 loop spans 14 amino acids. The germline gives CDR1 LGHNA, CDR2 YNFKEQ. DNA for the CDR3: TGTGCCAGCAGCCAAGACCCCGGGGGAGATACGCAGTATTTT. Amino acid sequence: CASSQDPGGDTQYF.